The rows below give T cell receptor beta chains drawn from one sample of a study of early T cells in non-severe SARS-CoV-2 infection. TCRdb reprocessed the 5' RACE reads with MiXCR, giving one entry per CDR3 protein. The data contain fewer than 75,000 distinct CDR3 sequences, less than 20% of them seen just once; the ten biggest clones take up almost 9%. The specimen comprised whole blood, sampled at baseline. All receptors come from an adult who was a healthcare worker with PCR-confirmed SARS-CoV-2 infection or an uninfected control (not recorded which). CDR3s include the opening cysteine and the closing phenylalanine or tryptophan. A D gene is named only where the DNA matches it firmly. Where a row states a size, it is once, few, many or the class of an expanded clone; other rows omit it.

size | D | J | V | CDR3 | DNA
once | TRBD2 | TRBJ2-1 | TRBV20-1 | CSASGGLGKYNEQFF | TGCAGTGCTAGTGGGGGACTAGGGAAATACAATGAGCAGTTCTTC
NA | TRBD1 | TRBJ1-3 | TRBV2 | CASSRGTGGFGNTIYF | TGTGCCAGCAGTCGTGGGACAGGGGGCTTTGGAAACACCATATATTTT
NA | TRBD1 | TRBJ1-6 | TRBV7-2 | CASSKRQGQGSPLHF | TGTGCCAGCAGCAAGCGACAGGGTCAGGGTTCACCCCTCCACTTT
NA | TRBD1 | TRBJ1-5 | TRBV6-5 | CASRGTGDQPQHF | TGTGCCAGCAGGGGAACAGGGGACCAGCCCCAGCATTTT
NA | NA | TRBJ1-3 | TRBV4-3 | CASSARDTRNTIYF | TGCGCCAGCAGCGCCCGGGACACCCGAAACACCATATATTTT
many | TRBD1 | TRBJ1-2 | TRBV12-3/TRBV12-4 | CASRRTGRGGYTF | TGTGCCAGCAGACGGACAGGGCGGGGTGGCTACACCTTC
NA | TRBD2 | TRBJ2-1 | TRBV25-1 | CASHPGTSSYNEQFF | TGTGCCAGCCACCCCGGGACTAGCTCCTACAATGAGCAGTTCTTC
NA | NA | TRBJ1-6 | TRBV5-1 | CASSSWGLNSPLHF | TGCGCCAGCAGCTCGTGGGGCCTTAATTCACCCCTCCACTTT
few | TRBD1 | TRBJ2-7 | TRBV9 | CASSGIGDRVYF | TGTGCCAGCAGCGGGATTGGGGACAGGGTTTACTTC
NA | NA | TRBJ1-1 | TRBV7-9 | CASSFTAQRNTEAFF | TGTGCCAGCAGCTTCACGGCCCAGCGGAACACTGAAGCTTTCTTT
many | NA | TRBJ2-6 | TRBV7-2 | CASRDYMGSGANVLTF | TGTGCCAGCAGGGATTATATGGGGTCTGGGGCCAACGTCCTGACTTTC
NA | NA | TRBJ2-5 | TRBV7-9 | CASSLGVGAGQETQYF | TGTGCCAGCAGCTTAGGAGTAGGGGCCGGACAAGAGACCCAGTACTTC
many | NA | TRBJ1-6 | TRBV3-1 | CASSQGQGSVANSPLHF | TGTGCCAGCAGCCAAGGGCAGGGATCAGTTGCGAATTCACCCCTCCACTTT
few | NA | TRBJ2-6 | TRBV3-2 | CASSPTRTLPYSGANVLTF | TGTGCCAGCAGTCCCACCCGGACACTCCCTTACTCTGGGGCCAACGTCCTGACTTTC
few | NA | TRBJ2-7 | TRBV18 | CASSPPTAYEQYF | TGTGCCAGCTCACCACCGACAGCCTACGAGCAGTACTTC
once | TRBD1 | TRBJ2-7 | TRBV12-3/TRBV12-4 | CASSLTDRGNYEQYF | TGTGCCAGCAGTTTAACGGACAGGGGGAACTACGAGCAGTACTTC
few | NA | TRBJ2-7 | TRBV3-1 | CASSPDGLSYEQYF | TGTGCCAGCAGCCCGGACGGACTCTCCTACGAGCAGTACTTC
NA | NA | TRBJ1-1 | TRBV20-1 | CSARPGHLNTEAFF | TGCAGTGCTAGGCCGGGACACTTGAACACTGAAGCTTTCTTT
NA | TRBD1 | TRBJ2-7 | TRBV28 | CASSLGQLNFYEQYF | TGTGCCAGCAGTCTGGGACAGCTTAACTTCTACGAGCAGTACTTC
few | NA | TRBJ2-5 | TRBV20-1 | CSARDGDGGANRETQYF | TGCAGTGCTAGAGATGGTGACGGCGGGGCGAATCGGGAGACCCAGTACTTC
few | TRBD1 | TRBJ2-7 | TRBV4-3 | CASSQDSEGTGFHEQYF | TGCGCCAGCAGCCAAGACTCGGAAGGGACAGGGTTCCACGAGCAGTACTTC
few | TRBD2 | TRBJ2-1 | TRBV6-5 | CASSSAGTSGSSYNEQFF | TGTGCCAGCAGTTCCGCCGGGACTAGCGGGAGCTCCTACAATGAGCAGTTCTTC
NA | TRBD2 | TRBJ2-1 | TRBV11-3 | CASSLYGRVTENEQFF | TGTGCCAGCAGCTTATACGGGAGGGTTACCGAGAATGAGCAGTTCTTC
many | TRBD2 | TRBJ2-1 | TRBV2 | CASRAGLAGTYEQFF | TGTGCCAGCAGAGCGGGACTAGCGGGAACCTATGAGCAGTTCTTC
NA | NA | TRBJ2-2 | TRBV11-3 | CASSLDPRGELFF | TGTGCCAGCAGCTTAGATCCCCGCGGGGAGCTGTTTTTT
NA | TRBD1 | TRBJ2-7 | TRBV10-1 | CATQGAYEQYF | TGCGCCACCCAGGGGGCCTACGAGCAGTACTTC
NA | NA | TRBJ2-3 | TRBV5-1 | CASSLAGGSTDTQYF | TGCGCCAGCAGCTTGGCCGGAGGGAGCACAGATACGCAGTATTTT
many | TRBD2 | TRBJ2-4 | TRBV28 | CASSPSGGFLAKNIQYF | TGTGCCAGCAGTCCCTCGGGGGGGTTCTTAGCCAAAAACATTCAGTACTTC
few | NA | TRBJ2-7 | TRBV12-3/TRBV12-4 | CASSYGRLYEQYF | TGTGCCAGCAGCTACGGGCGTCTATACGAGCAGTACTTC
NA | NA | TRBJ2-1 | TRBV6-1 | CASQQVFSYNEQFF | TGTGCCAGTCAACAGGTTTTTAGCTACAATGAGCAGTTCTTC
few | NA | TRBJ1-5 | TRBV6-1 | CASIEGNQPQHF | TGTGCCAGCATTGAGGGCAATCAGCCCCAGCATTTT
few | TRBD2 | TRBJ2-1 | TRBV6-5 | CASSLDPLLAGDYNEQFF | TGTGCCAGCAGTCTAGATCCCCTACTAGCGGGAGACTACAATGAGCAGTTCTTC
few | NA | TRBJ2-3 | TRBV29-1 | CSAAGRAKDTQYF | TGCAGCGCCGCGGGTAGGGCAAAAGATACGCAGTATTTT
few | TRBD1 | TRBJ1-1 | TRBV5-1 | CASSGTGGPEAFF | TGCGCCAGCAGCGGGACAGGGGGCCCTGAAGCTTTCTTT
NA | TRBD1 | TRBJ1-1 | TRBV7-2 | CASSLAGQTNTEAFF | TGTGCCAGCAGCTTAGCGGGACAGACGAACACTGAAGCTTTCTTT
few | TRBD1 | TRBJ2-5 | TRBV29-1 | CSARQGTETQYF | TGCAGCGCCCGACAGGGGACGGAGACCCAGTACTTC
NA | TRBD2 | TRBJ2-2 | TRBV5-1 | CASSPSGGPGTGELFF | TGCGCCAGCAGCCCTAGCGGGGGCCCCGGCACCGGGGAGCTGTTTTTT
once | NA | TRBJ2-5 | TRBV18 | CASSPEETQYF | TGTGCCAGCTCACCGGAGGAGACCCAGTACTTC
NA | NA | TRBJ2-2 | TRBV11-2 | CASSLGLVLNTGELFF | TGTGCCAGCAGCTTAGGACTAGTGCTGAACACCGGGGAGCTGTTTTTT
NA | NA | TRBJ2-3 | TRBV9 | CASSVSDRRGTDTQYF | TGTGCCAGCAGCGTATCGGACAGACGAGGCACAGATACGCAGTATTTT
NA | NA | TRBJ1-4 | TRBV10-2 | CASRRGQGEKLFF | TGCGCCAGCAGGCGGGGGCAAGGTGAAAAACTGTTTTTT
NA | TRBD2 | TRBJ2-3 | TRBV6-5 | CASRPLTGGNTDTQYF | TGTGCCAGCAGGCCACTGACGGGGGGTAACACAGATACGCAGTATTTT
NA | NA | TRBJ1-6 | TRBV7-9 | CASSPGARNSPLHF | TGTGCCAGCAGCCCGGGGGCAAGGAATTCACCCCTCCACTTT